Shown below are 20 T cell receptor beta chains from a single sample sequenced in a study of identical twins. TCRdb reanalysed the 5' RACE reads using MiXCR and keeps one entry per CDR3 protein. The sample contains about 150,000 distinct CDR3 sequences, 3.5% of which appear only once. Input material: memory T cells sorted from blood. These receptors all stem from a man younger than 35 in good health.

The table lists this clonotype with many counts. The CDR3 bases are TGCGCCAGCAGCGATCGGACTAAGACCTACAATGAGCAGTTCTTC. It codes for CASSDRTKTYNEQFF. The rearrangement joins TRBV5-1 to TRBJ2-1, with D maybe TRBD2 (6 bases). This CDR3 is built from 15 residues. The germline V gene has CDR1 SGHRS and CDR2 YFSETQ. V shed 4 bases and J shed 2 bases, with 13 bases lying between them.

This clonotype was seen at least ten times. This chain connects TRBV20-1 to TRBJ1-2, with TRBD1 as a possible D gene (5 bases). The CDR3 extends over 13 amino acids. Germline V gene lookup returns CDR1 DFQATT and CDR2 SNEGSKA (reference sequence). Trimming pared 5 bases from V and 5 bases from J, leaving 15 bases between. Here the CDR3 DNA reads TGCAGTGCTGGGCCCCCGGACACATATGGCTACACCTTC. Translation gives CSAGPPDTYGYTF.

This clonotype occurred many times. This sequence joins TRBV6-1 and TRBJ2-1; D is unresolved. The CDR3 has 12 residues. V lost 4 bases and J 4 bases, leaving 5 bases between the germline ends. Germline CDR1 reads MNHNS; CDR2 reads SASEGT. The CDR3 region is CASSGTYNEQFF. CDR3 nucleotides: TGTGCCAGCAGTGGTACTTACAATGAGCAGTTCTTC.

V usage is TRBV6-5 and J usage is TRBJ2-1, with a tentative D call TRBD1 (5 bases). V was cut by 2 bases and J by 10 bases, with 12 bases left in between. Germline CDR1 is MNHEY and CDR2 is SVGAGI. The CDR3 is 13 residues long. CDR3 in DNA: TGTGCCAGCAGTTACGCCAGGGTCGGCGAGCAGTTCTTC. It encodes CASSYARVGEQFF.

This clonotype came up many times. This rearrangement joins TRBV6-6 to TRBJ2-5; D not resolved. There are 12 residues in the CDR3. Germline-derived CDR1 and CDR2 are MNHNY and SVGAGI (reference sequence). Trimming took off 5 bases at V and 5 bases at J, with 9 bases between the two ends. The CDR3 DNA sequence: TGTGCCAGCAGTCAGCCTCGGGAGACCCAGTACTTC. This codes for CASSQPRETQYF.

This clonotype was counted ten times or more. The genes are TRBV7-2 and TRBJ2-5; D tentatively reads TRBD1 or TRBD2 (5 bases each). Trimming took off 8 bases at V and 5 bases at J, with 12 bases between the two ends. This CDR3 is built from 12 residues. Germline CDR1 reads SGHTA; CDR2 reads FQGNSA. The CDR3, as DNA: TGTGCCAGCGGGGACCCTAAGGAGACCCAGTACTTC. This translates into CASGDPKETQYF.

The sample holds many counts of this clonotype. The chain combines TRBV6-5 with TRBJ2-2; 7 bases match TRBD2. The ends lost 6 bases at V and 6 bases at J; junction bases unmatched: 1. CDR1 is MNHEY and CDR2 is SVGAGI in the germline V gene. The CDR3 is made up of 12 amino acids. The CDR3 region is CASRGGSGELFF. The DNA of the CDR3 is TGTGCCAGCAGGGGGGGGTCCGGGGAGCTGTTTTTT.

This clonotype was counted only a few times. Germline is not matched at one junction end, which may reflect a read error. The chain joins TRBV2 to TRBJ2-5, with D hard to call. The CDR3 spans 15 residues. Germline V gene data show CDR1 as SNHLY and CDR2 as FYNNEI. CDR3 coding DNA: TGTGCCAGCAGCGAAGAAAGGACGGAAGGGGAGACCCAGTACTTC. As protein: CASSEERTEGETQYF.

The table lists this clonotype with many counts. The rearrangement joins TRBV20-1 to TRBJ1-4; D is possibly TRBD1 (6 bases). This CDR3 region has 13 residues. V was shortened by 6 bases and J by 7 bases, with 15 bases between the two germline ends. Germline CDR1 DFQATT, CDR2 SNEGSKA (reference sequence). CDR3: CSATQGRSEKLFF. CDR3 nucleotides: TGCAGTGCAACCCAGGGGCGAAGTGAAAAACTGTTTTTT.

This clonotype was observed many times. The chain has TRBV20-1 and TRBJ2-1; 9 nucleotides align to TRBD2. The CDR3 length is 14 residues. V lost 3 bases, J lost 5 bases, and 5 bases stayed unmatched. Per the germline V gene, CDR1 is DFQATT and CDR2 is SNEGSKA (reference sequence). CDR3 loop: CSASRLADHNEQFF. The CDR3 DNA reads as TGCAGTGCTAGTAGACTAGCGGACCACAATGAGCAGTTCTTC.

This clonotype has just a few counts. This sequence joins TRBV19 and TRBJ2-3, with D unresolved. Trimming took 5 bases from V and 6 from J, leaving 6 bases between them. The CDR3 has 11 amino acids. In germline, CDR1 is LNHDA, CDR2 SQIVND (reference sequence). The DNA of the CDR3 is TGTGCCAGTAGTTACTGGGATACGCAGTATTTT. This codes for CASSYWDTQYF. Filled out from reference TRBV19 and TRBJ2-3, the complete variable domain reads DGGITQSPKYLFRKEGQNVTLSCEQNLNHDAMYWYRQDPGQGLRLIYYSQIVNDFQKGDIAEGYSVSREKKESFPLTVTSAQKNPTAFYLCASSYWDTQYFGPGTRLTVL.

This clonotype was seen at least ten times. The V call is TRBV6-2 or TRBV6-3, the J call TRBJ2-2, with no clear D. Trimming pared 0 bases from V and 1 base from J, leaving 9 bases between. This CDR3 is built from 16 residues. Germline V CDR1 and CDR2: MNHEY, SVGEGT. CDR3 sequence reads: CASSYSTLRNTGELFF. DNA of the CDR3: TGTGCCAGCAGTTACTCGACTTTAAGGAACACCGGGGAGCTGTTTTTT.

At least ten counts were recorded for this clonotype. The rearrangement joins TRBV6-5 to TRBJ2-1; possible D gene TRBD1, 5 bases. Trimming cost V 4 bases and J 5 bases, with 9 bases left between them. There are 13 residues in the CDR3. The germline gives CDR1 MNHEY, CDR2 SVGAGI. CDR3 sequence reads: CASSFGADNEQFF. The DNA of the CDR3 is TGTGCCAGCAGTTTTGGGGCTGACAATGAGCAGTTCTTC.

The rearrangement joins TRBV7-9 to TRBJ1-3; 7 nucleotides line up with TRBD1. There are 16 residues in the CDR3. The V and J ends lost 6 bases and 3 bases, in that order; junction bases with no gene match: 11. Germline-derived CDR1 and CDR2 are SEHNR and FQNEAQ (reference sequence). The CDR3, as DNA: TGTGCCAGCAGTCTCCACCGACAGGGTATTGGAAACACCATATATTTT. This translates into CASSLHRQGIGNTIYF.

The sample holds many counts of this clonotype. The J gene is TRBJ2-7, the V gene TRBV7-9; D may be TRBD2 (5 bases). Germline loops: CDR1 SEHNR, CDR2 FQNEAQ (reference sequence). V gave up 5 bases and J gave up 6 bases, with 11 bases separating them. CDR3 length equals 12 residues. The CDR3 coding sequence is TGTGCCAGCAGCCGAGGACTCTCCGAGCAGTACGTC. Translated: CASSRGLSEQYV.

This clonotype was recorded many times. The J gene is TRBJ1-5, the V gene TRBV7-2, with TRBD1 matching over 8 bases. With 0 bases clipped from V and 4 bases from J, the junction kept 2 bases outside the gene matches. Germline lookup yields CDR1 SGHTA and CDR2 FQGNSA. CDR3 length: 15 residues. CDR3 DNA: TGTGCCAGCAGCTTAGCGGACAGGGAGAATCAGCCCCAGCATTTT. The encoded protein is CASSLADRENQPQHF.

This clonotype was seen repeatedly, ten times or more. The chain uses TRBV28 and TRBJ2-3; the D call may be TRBD1 or TRBD2 (5 bases each). V was shortened by 6 bases and J by 0 bases, with 13 bases between the two germline ends. Germline CDR1 MDHEN, CDR2 SYDVKM. This CDR3 is 15 amino acids long. The CDR3 sequence is CASSLGRLSTDTQYF. The CDR3 coding sequence is TGTGCCAGCAGCCTGGGACGTCTAAGCACAGATACGCAGTATTTT.

The rearrangement links TRBV5-1 to TRBJ1-2, with 8 positions matching TRBD1. CDR1 is SGHRS, CDR2 YFSETQ, per germline. The CDR3 has 14 amino acids. J gave up 2 bases and V 3 bases, and 3 bases lay outside the gene matches. CDR3 in DNA: TGCGCCAGCAGCTCGGCAGGGGGCAACTATGGCTACACCTTC. Translating it yields CASSSAGGNYGYTF.

This clonotype was observed at least ten times. This chain uses TRBV30 with TRBJ2-1; D remains unclear. V was trimmed by 5 bases and J by 7 bases, leaving 12 bases between them. Germline CDR1 is GTSNPN and CDR2 is SVGIG (reference sequence). The CDR3 has 12 residues. CDR3 region: CAWGKEGNEQFF. The CDR3 DNA sequence: TGTGCCTGGGGGAAGGAAGGGAATGAGCAGTTCTTC.

This clonotype came up many times. The chain is built from TRBV2 and TRBJ2-4; weak D call: TRBD1 (6 bases). Deletions cut 7 bases from V and 14 bases from J, with 15 bases between. This CDR3 spans 11 amino acids. CDR1 SNHLY and CDR2 FYNNEI come from the germline V gene. CDR3 sequence (DNA): TGTGCCAGCAAGCAGGGGTTGATGGAGTACTTC. Translation gives CASKQGLMEYF.